The 11 T cell receptor beta chains reported below all come from one sample, sequenced in a study of T cells in Graves' hyperthyroidism and ophthalmopathy. The investigators amplified TCR beta CDR3 regions from RNA transcripts. The HTBI set primed first-round TCR CDR3 RT-PCR. TCRdb analysed the multiplex PCR reads with MiXCR anew, one entry per CDR3 protein. The sample carries about 290,000 distinct CDR3 sequences, approximately 15% recorded once. The sample taken for sequencing was blood. These receptors were obtained from a woman aged 40-49 years with Graves' hyperthyroidism.

The chain has TRBV4-1 and TRBJ2-1, with D maybe TRBD1 (6 bases). The CDR3 consists of 13 residues. Germline loops: CDR1 MGHRA, CDR2 YSYEKL. V was cut by 4 bases and J by 8 bases, with 12 bases left in between. Here the CDR3 DNA reads TGCGCCAGCAGCCTACTCACAGGGTATGAGCAGTTCTTC. Protein sequence: CASSLLTGYEQFF.

Only a few counts were recorded for this clonotype. This chain joins TRBV7-2 and TRBJ2-7, with D possibly being TRBD2 (6 bases). Trimming took 1 base from V and 3 from J, leaving 13 bases between them. Germline loops: CDR1 SGHTA, CDR2 FQGNSA. The CDR3 is 15 residues long. CDR3 loop: CASSLGGGDGYEQYF. For the CDR3, the DNA is TGTGCCAGCAGCTTAGGGGGAGGAGACGGCTACGAGCAGTACTTC. Combining the CDR3 with reference TRBV7-2 and TRBJ2-7 gives the whole variable domain GAGVSQSPSNKVTEKGKDVELRCDPISGHTALYWYRQSLGQGLEFLIYFQGNSAPDKSGLPSDRFSAERTGGSVSTLTIQRTQQEDSAVYLCASSLGGGDGYEQYFGPGTRLTVT.

The rearrangement links TRBV5-4 to TRBJ2-4; D is perhaps TRBD2 (5 bases). V gave up 5 bases and J gave up 3 bases, with 15 bases separating them. Per the germline V gene, CDR1 is SGHNT and CDR2 is YYREEE (reference sequence). The CDR3 is 15 amino acids. DNA for the CDR3: TGTGCCAGCAGTCCACACGGCGAGGGCAAAAACATTCAGTACTTC. Translating it yields CASSPHGEGKNIQYF.

This clonotype was counted many times. The rearrangement joins TRBV28 to TRBJ2-1; 10 bases align to TRBD2. The V gene's germline CDR1 is MDHEN and CDR2 SYDVKM. J was trimmed by 0 bases and V by 7 bases; bases with no gene match: 6. The CDR3 covers 16 residues. The CDR3 region is CASNELAGSSYNEQFF. The CDR3 DNA sequence: TGTGCCAGCAATGAACTAGCGGGAAGCTCCTACAATGAGCAGTTCTTC.

This clonotype was seen a few times. This may be a read error, as it is one base from a much larger clone. The V and J genes are TRBV7-2 and TRBJ2-7; D gene unclear. Germline values: CDR1 SGHTA, CDR2 FQGNSA. CDR3 length: 14 amino acids. V lost 5 bases and J lost 2, with 13 bases in between. CDR3 residues: CASSLSRITYEQYF. CDR3 nucleotides: TGTGCCAGCAGCCTTTCCAGAATTACCTACGAGCAGTACTTC. Combining the CDR3 with reference TRBV7-2 and TRBJ2-7 gives the whole variable domain GAGVSQSPSNKVTEKGKDVELRCDPISGHTALYWYRQSLGQGLEFLIYFQGNSAPDKSGLPSDRFSAERTGGSVSTLTIQRTQQEDSAVYLCASSLSRITYEQYFGPGTRLTVT.

This clonotype was recorded many times. The chain uses TRBV3-1 and TRBJ1-1; tentatively, D is TRBD1 (5 bases). The germline CDR1 and CDR2 sequences are LGHDT and YNNKEL (reference sequence). The CDR3 is 13 residues long. V was shortened by 4 bases and J by 11 bases, with 17 bases between the two germline ends. CDR3 bases: TGTGCCAGCAGCCCCGCACCAGGGATGGGGGCTTTCTTT. Amino acid sequence: CASSPAPGMGAFF.

The genes are TRBV7-9 and TRBJ2-3; TRBD2 might be the D (6 bases). Per the germline V gene, CDR1 is SEHNR and CDR2 is FQNEAQ (reference sequence). The CDR3 has 15 amino acids. The V end was cut by 3 bases, the J end by 0 bases, with 10 bases between. The CDR3 DNA reads as TGTGCCAGCAGCTTGGTGGGGGGAAGCACAGATACGCAGTATTTT. Translated, it gives CASSLVGGSTDTQYF.

This clonotype was seen at least ten times. The chain is built from TRBV2 and TRBJ1-4; 7 nucleotides align to TRBD1. This CDR3 contains 15 residues. Per germline, CDR1 SNHLY and CDR2 FYNNEI. Germline trimming cut 6 bases from V and 4 bases from J; bases unmatched to any gene: 8. In nucleotides, the CDR3 is TGTGCCAGCAGCGAACCGGGACAGTTTAATGAAAAACTGTTTTTT. It yields the protein CASSEPGQFNEKLFF.

This clonotype was observed a few times. The rearrangement joins TRBV28 to TRBJ2-1; possibly TRBD1 for D (5 bases). The V gene lost 5 bases and the J gene lost 7 bases, with 9 bases spanning the gap. The germline CDR1 and CDR2 sequences are MDHEN and SYDVKM. The CDR3 has 12 amino acids. The CDR3 is CASSTDRNEQFF. In nucleotides, the CDR3 is TGTGCCAGCAGTACCGACAGAAATGAGCAGTTCTTC.

This clonotype was observed a few times. The chain combines TRBV13 with TRBJ1-2; D is unresolved. Per germline, CDR1 PRHDT and CDR2 FYEKMQ (reference sequence). The CDR3 contains 16 residues. Between the trimmed V and J ends, which lost 6 bases and 2 bases, there was a span of 19 bases. The DNA of the CDR3 is TGTGCCAGCAGACCTCTATATTCAGGTGGAAACTATGGCTACACCTTC. Protein product: CASRPLYSGGNYGYTF.

Many counts were recorded for this clonotype. V usage is TRBV11-2 and J usage is TRBJ1-1; 9 nucleotides line up with TRBD1. This CDR3 is 14 amino acids long. CDR1 is SGHAT, CDR2 FQNNGV, per germline. Trimming at V came to 6 bases and at J to 5 bases, leaving 7 bases not matched to a gene. The CDR3 coding sequence is TGTGCCAGCAGTAAAACAGGGGGCGAGACTGAAGCTTTCTTT. Protein: CASSKTGGETEAFF.